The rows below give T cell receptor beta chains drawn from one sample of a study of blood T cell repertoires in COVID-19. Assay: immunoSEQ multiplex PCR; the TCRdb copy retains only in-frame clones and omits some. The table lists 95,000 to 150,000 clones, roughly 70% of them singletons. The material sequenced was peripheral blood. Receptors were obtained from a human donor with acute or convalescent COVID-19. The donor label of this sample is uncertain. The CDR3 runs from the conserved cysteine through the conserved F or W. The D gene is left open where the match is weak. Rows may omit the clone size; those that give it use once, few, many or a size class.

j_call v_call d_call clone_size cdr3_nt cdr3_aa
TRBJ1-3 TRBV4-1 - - TGCGCCAGCAGCCCAGACAGAACCTCTGGAAACACCATATATTTT CASSPDRTSGNTIYF
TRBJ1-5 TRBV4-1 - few TGCGCCAGCAGCCAAGACCCGGGTCAGCCCCAGCATTTT CASSQDPGQPQHF
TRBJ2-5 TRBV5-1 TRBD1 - TGCGCCAGCAGCATACCGGGACAGGGAGGGGAGACCCAGTACTTC CASSIPGQGGETQYF
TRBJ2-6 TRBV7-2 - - TGTGCCAGCAGCTTAGGTTTGGGGGGAAGTGGGGCCAACGTCCTGACTTTC CASSLGLGGSGANVLTF
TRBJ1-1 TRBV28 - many TGTGCCAGCAGTTCTGGCGGGGCGGACACTGAAGCTTTCTTT CASSSGGADTEAFF
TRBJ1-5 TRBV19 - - TGTGCCAGTAGTATCGTCGGGTCTGCCTATAGCAATCAGCCCCAGCATTTT CASSIVGSAYSNQPQHF
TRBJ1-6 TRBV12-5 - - TGTGCTAGTGGCATTCCCCGCAGGGGTGGTTATAATTCACCCCTCCACTTT CASGIPRRGGYNSPLHF
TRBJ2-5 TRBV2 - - TGTGCTGAAGGAAGGGGAGGCACCCAGGGGACCCAGTACTTC CAEGRGGTQGTQYF
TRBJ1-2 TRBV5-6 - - TGTGCCAGCAGCTTGGAGGGAGGGTATGGCTACACCTTC CASSLEGGYGYTF
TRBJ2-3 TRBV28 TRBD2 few TGTGCCAGCAGGGGGACTAGCGGGGGATCAGATACGCAGTATTTT CASRGTSGGSDTQYF
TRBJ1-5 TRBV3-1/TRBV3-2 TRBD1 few TGTGCCAGCAGCCAGACAGGGGGCGGTCAGCCCCAGCATTTT CASSQTGGGQPQHF
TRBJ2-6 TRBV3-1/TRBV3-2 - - TGTGCCAGCAGCCCGTGGGGTGGCGGGGTCTCTGGGGCCAACGTCCTGACTTTC CASSPWGGGVSGANVLTF
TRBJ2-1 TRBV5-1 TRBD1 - TGCGCCAGCGGAATGAATAGGGACAGGGGGGTTTCCTACAATGAGCAGTTCTTC CASGMNRDRGVSYNEQFF
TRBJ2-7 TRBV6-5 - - TGTGCCAGCAGTCTCAGTCCACAGAGCTCCTACGAGCAGTACTTC CASSLSPQSSYEQYF
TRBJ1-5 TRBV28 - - TGTGCCAGCCGACAGGGCAATCAGCCCCAGCATTTT CASRQGNQPQHF
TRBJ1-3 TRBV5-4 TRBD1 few TGTGCCAGCAGCGCCGGACAGGGGCCTGGAAACACCATATATTTT CASSAGQGPGNTIYF
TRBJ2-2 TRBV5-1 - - TGCGCCAGCAGCTTGAATGGCGGGGTGGCGAACACCGGGGAGCTGTTTTTT CASSLNGGVANTGELFF
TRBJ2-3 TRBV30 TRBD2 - TGTGCCTGGAGTGTAGCTAGCGGGGGAGCGAATACGCAGTATTTT CAWSVASGGANTQYF
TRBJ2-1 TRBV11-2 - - TGTGCCAGCAGCCTGGCGAGGAATGAGCAGTTCTTC CASSLARNEQFF
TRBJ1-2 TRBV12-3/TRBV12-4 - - TGTGCCAGCAGTTTTAAGGCGGGAAATGGCTACACCTTC CASSFKAGNGYTF
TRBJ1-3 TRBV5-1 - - TGCGCCAGCAGCGAAGGAGTCTCTGGAAACACCATATATTTT CASSEGVSGNTIYF
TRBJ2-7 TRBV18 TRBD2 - TGTGCCAGCTCACCATGGCGGGGGGACCTCGGCGAGCAGTACTTC CASSPWRGDLGEQYF
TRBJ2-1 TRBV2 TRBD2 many TGTGCCAGCAGTGATTTAGCGGGGATCTACAATGAGCAGTTCTTC CASSDLAGIYNEQFF
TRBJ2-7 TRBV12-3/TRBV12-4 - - TGTGCCAGCAGTTTGGGCGTAGCCTACGAGCAGTACTTC CASSLGVAYEQYF
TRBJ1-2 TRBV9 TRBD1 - TGTGCCAGCAGCGTAATCCTATACACCCCCCCACAGGGGGCGGACTATGGCTACACCTTC CASSVILYTPPQGADYGYTF
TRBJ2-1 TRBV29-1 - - TGCAGCGTTGAATGGGACTTCCGACCCGGTGAGCAGTTCTTC CSVEWDFRPGEQFF
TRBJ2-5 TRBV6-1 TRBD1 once TGTGCCAGCAGTGATCCAGGACAGGCTAAAGAGACCCAGTACTTC CASSDPGQAKETQYF
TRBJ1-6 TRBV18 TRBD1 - TGTGCCAGCTCCCAGACAGGGGATAATTCACCCCTCCACTTT CASSQTGDNSPLHF
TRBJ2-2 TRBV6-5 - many TGTGCCAGCAGTTGGGGGGGCCTGAGCGGGGAGCTGTTTTTT CASSWGGLSGELFF
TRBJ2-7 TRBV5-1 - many TGCGCCAGCAGCTTGGTAGTACAGCCTTACGAGCAGTACTTC CASSLVVQPYEQYF
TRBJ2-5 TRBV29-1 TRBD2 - TGCAGCGTTAGGACTAGCGGGCGGACGGAGACCCAGTACTTC CSVRTSGRTETQYF
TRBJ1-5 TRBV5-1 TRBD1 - TGCGCCAGCAGCTTGGGAGGGACAGGGATTTCTCAGCCCCAGCATTTT CASSLGGTGISQPQHF
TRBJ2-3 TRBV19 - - TGTGCCAGCCGACTCGGACAGACCACAGATACGCAGTATTTT CASRLGQTTDTQYF
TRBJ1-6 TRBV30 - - TGTGCCTGGAGAGCCGGGAGTTGGAATTCACCCCTCCACTTT CAWRAGSWNSPLHF
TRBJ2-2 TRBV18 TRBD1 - TGTGCCAGCTCACCACGGACAGGGAGCACCGGGGAGCTGTTTTTT CASSPRTGSTGELFF
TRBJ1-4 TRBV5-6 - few TGTGCCAGCAGCCCGGGACTCGGCGAAAAACTGTTTTTT CASSPGLGEKLFF
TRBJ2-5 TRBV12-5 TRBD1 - TGTGCTAGTGGCCGTCCCGGGACAGGGGTCCAAGAGACCCAGTACTTC CASGRPGTGVQETQYF
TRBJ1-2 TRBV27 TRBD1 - TGTGCCAGCAGTCCGCTACAGGGGACTAACTATGGCTACACCTTC CASSPLQGTNYGYTF
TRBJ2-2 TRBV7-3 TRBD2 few TGTGCCAGCAGCCACAAGCCGGCGGGACTAGCGGGGGGGCCGCGACCCGGGGAGCTGTTTTTT CASSHKPAGLAGGPRPGELFF
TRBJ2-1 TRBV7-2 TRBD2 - TGTGCCAGCAGCTTGGACCGGACTAGCACCTACAATGAGCAGTTCTTC CASSLDRTSTYNEQFF
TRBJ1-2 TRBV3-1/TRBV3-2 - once TGTGCCAGCAGCCAAGATAGGGGGGGCTATGGCTACACCTTC CASSQDRGGYGYTF
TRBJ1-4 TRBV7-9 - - TGTGCCAGCAGTAACCCCCAGGGAGGCAAAAAACTGTTTTTT CASSNPQGGKKLFF
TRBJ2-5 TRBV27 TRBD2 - TGTGCCAGCGGCATAGCGGGGGGGCCTGTGGAGACCCAGTACTTC CASGIAGGPVETQYF
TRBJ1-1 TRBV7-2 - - TGTGCCAGCAGCCCTGACACCTGGAACACTGAAGCTTTCTTT CASSPDTWNTEAFF
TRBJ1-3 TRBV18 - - TGTGCCAGCTCACCATCTGAGGGAAACACCATATATTTT CASSPSEGNTIYF
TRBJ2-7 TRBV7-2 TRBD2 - TGTGCCAGCAGCCAATCAGGGACTAGCGCCTACGAGCAGTACTTC CASSQSGTSAYEQYF
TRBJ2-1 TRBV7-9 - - TGTGCCAGCAGCTTACGCGGGAACTCCTACAATGAGCAGTTCTTC CASSLRGNSYNEQFF
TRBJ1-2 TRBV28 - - TGTGCCAGCAGTTCCGGGGTCGCAATCTATGGCTACACCTTC CASSSGVAIYGYTF
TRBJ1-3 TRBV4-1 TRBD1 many TGCGCCAGCAGTCTTCGGACAGGGGAGGCCTCTGGAAACACCATATATTTT CASSLRTGEASGNTIYF
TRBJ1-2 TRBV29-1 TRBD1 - TGCAGCGTTGAGGAACCCGGGACAGGGGGCTACACCTTC CSVEEPGTGGYTF
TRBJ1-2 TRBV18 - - TGTGCCAGCTCCACAACCGGAGGGAACTATGGCTACACCTTC CASSTTGGNYGYTF
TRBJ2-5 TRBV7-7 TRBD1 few TGTGCTAGCAGCGGGATCGACAGGGGGGAGACCCAGTACTTC CASSGIDRGETQYF
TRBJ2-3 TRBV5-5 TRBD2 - TGTGCCAGCAGTGGGTGGGACTACTACAGAATCGGCACAGATACGCAGTATTTT CASSGWDYYRIGTDTQYF
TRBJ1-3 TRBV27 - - TGTGCCAGCAGTTCCCAAGGGAGCGTTTCTGGAAACACCATATATTTT CASSSQGSVSGNTIYF
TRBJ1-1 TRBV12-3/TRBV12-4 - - TGTGCCAGCAGCTCGATTCAGGGTACTGAAGCTTTCTTT CASSSIQGTEAFF
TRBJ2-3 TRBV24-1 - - TGTGCCACCAGTGACCCCGGGGGTATAGATACGCAGTATTTT CATSDPGGIDTQYF
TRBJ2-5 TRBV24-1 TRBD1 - TGTGCCACCAGTCCGGGACAGGGTCTTTCAGAGACCCAGTACTTC CATSPGQGLSETQYF
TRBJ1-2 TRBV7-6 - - TGTGCCAGCAGCTTAGAGGCAGGCCCCGGGGGTGATGGCTACACCTTC CASSLEAGPGGDGYTF
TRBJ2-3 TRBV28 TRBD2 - TGTGCCAGCAGCCTACTAGCGGGGGGGATAGATACGCAGTATTTT CASSLLAGGIDTQYF